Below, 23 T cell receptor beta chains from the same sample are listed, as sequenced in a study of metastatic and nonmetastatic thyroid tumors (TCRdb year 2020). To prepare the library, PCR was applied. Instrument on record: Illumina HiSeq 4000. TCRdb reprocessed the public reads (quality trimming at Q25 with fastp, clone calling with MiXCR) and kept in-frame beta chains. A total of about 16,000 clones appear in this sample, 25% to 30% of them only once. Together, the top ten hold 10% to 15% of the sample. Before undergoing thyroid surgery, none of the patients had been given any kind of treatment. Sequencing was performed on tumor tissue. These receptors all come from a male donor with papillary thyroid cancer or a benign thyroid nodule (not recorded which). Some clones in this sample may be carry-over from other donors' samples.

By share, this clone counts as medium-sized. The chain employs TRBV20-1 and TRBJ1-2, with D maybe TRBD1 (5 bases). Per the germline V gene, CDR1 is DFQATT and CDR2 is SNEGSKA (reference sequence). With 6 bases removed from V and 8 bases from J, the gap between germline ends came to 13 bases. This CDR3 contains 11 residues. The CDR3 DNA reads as TGCAGTGCGGAGCAGGGAAAGGGCTACACCTTC. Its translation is CSAEQGKGYTF.

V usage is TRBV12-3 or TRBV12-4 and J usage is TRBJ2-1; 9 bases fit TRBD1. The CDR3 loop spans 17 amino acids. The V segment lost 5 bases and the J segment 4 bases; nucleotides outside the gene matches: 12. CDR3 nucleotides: TGTGCCAGCAGTCACAATCCGGGACAGGGTGTTTACAATGAGCAGTTCTTC. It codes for CASSHNPGQGVYNEQFF.

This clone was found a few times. The CDR3 spells CASSQDRRTGYLGGYTF. As DNA, the CDR3 is TGCGCCAGCAGCCAAGACCGACGGACAGGATATTTGGGAGGCTACACCTTC. The chain combines TRBV4-1 with TRBJ1-2, with 7 bases aligning to TRBD1. The CDR3 has 17 amino acids. Trimming removed 0 bases from V and 8 bases from J; junction bases left unmatched: 15. Germline CDR1 reads MGHRA; CDR2 reads YSYEKL.

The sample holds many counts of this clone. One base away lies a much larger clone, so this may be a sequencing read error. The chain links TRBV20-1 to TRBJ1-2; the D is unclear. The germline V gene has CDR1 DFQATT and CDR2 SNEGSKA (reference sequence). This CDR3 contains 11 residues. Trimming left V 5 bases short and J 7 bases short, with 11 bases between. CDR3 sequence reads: CSAFRSCGYTF. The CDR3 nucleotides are TGCAGTGCTTTTCGTAGCTGTGGCTACACCTTC.

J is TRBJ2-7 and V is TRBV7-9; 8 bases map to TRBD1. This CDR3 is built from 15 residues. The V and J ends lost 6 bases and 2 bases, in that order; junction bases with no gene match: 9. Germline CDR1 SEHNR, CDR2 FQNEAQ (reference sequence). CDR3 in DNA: TGTGCCAGCAGTTCAACGAAACAGGGGGCCTACGAGCAGTACTTC. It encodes CASSSTKQGAYEQYF.

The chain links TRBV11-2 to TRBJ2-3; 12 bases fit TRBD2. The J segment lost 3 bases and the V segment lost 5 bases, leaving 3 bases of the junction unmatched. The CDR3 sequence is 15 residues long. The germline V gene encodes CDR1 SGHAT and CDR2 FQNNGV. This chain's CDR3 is CASSVTSGGTDTQYF. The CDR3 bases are TGTGCCAGCAGCGTGACTAGCGGGGGAACAGATACGCAGTATTTT. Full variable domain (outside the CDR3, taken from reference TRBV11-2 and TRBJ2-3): EAGVAQSPRYKIIEKRQSVAFWCNPISGHATLYWYQQILGQGPKLLIQFQNNGVVDDSQLPKDRFSAERLKGVDSTLKIQPAKLEDSAVYLCASSVTSGGTDTQYFGPGTRLTVL.

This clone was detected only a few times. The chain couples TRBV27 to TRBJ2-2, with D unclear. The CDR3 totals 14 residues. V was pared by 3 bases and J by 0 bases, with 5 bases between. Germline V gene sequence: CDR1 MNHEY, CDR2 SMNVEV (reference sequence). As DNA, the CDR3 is TGTGCCAGCAGTTTCCAGTCGAACACCGGGGAGCTGTTTTTT. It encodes CASSFQSNTGELFF.

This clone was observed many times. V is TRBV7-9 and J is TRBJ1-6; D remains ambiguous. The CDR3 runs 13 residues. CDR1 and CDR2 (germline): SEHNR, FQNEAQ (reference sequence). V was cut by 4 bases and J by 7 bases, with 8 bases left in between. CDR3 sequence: CASSSGWNSPLHF. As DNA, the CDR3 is TGTGCCAGCAGCTCAGGTTGGAATTCACCCCTCCACTTT. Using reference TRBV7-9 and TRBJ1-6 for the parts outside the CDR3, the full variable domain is DTGVSQNPRHKITKRGQNVTFRCDPISEHNRLYWYRQTLGQGPEFLTYFQNEAQLEKSRLLSDRFSAERPKGSFSTLEIQRTEQGDSAMYLCASSSGWNSPLHFGNGTRLTVT.

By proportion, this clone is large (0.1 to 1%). CDR3: CASSFRGLAGSYEQYF. The CDR3 DNA reads as TGTGCCAGCAGTTTTCGCGGGCTAGCGGGCTCCTACGAGCAGTACTTC. V is TRBV28 and J is TRBJ2-7, with 8 bases aligning to TRBD2. From germline, CDR1 is MDHEN and CDR2 SYDVKM. J lost 0 bases, V lost 3 bases, and 7 bases had no gene match. CDR3 size: 16 residues.

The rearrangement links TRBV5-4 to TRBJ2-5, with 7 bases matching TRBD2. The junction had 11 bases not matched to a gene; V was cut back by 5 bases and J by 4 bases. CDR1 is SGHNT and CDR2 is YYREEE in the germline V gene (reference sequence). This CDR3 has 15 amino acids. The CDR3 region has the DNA TGTGCCAGCAGGGGGGTCTCGGGCGGGGGAGAGACCCAGTACTTC. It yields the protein CASRGVSGGGETQYF. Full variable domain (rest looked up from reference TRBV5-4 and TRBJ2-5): ETGVTQSPTHLIKTRGQQVTLRCSSQSGHNTVSWYQQALGQGPQFIFQYYREEENGRGNFPPRFSGLQFPNYSSELNVNALELDDSALYLCASRGVSGGGETQYFGPGTRLLVL.

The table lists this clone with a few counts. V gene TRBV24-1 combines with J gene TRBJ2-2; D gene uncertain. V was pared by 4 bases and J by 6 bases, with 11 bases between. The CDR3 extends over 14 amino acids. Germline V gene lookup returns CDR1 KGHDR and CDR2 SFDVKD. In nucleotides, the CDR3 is TGTGCCACCAGTGAGAGATTTCGGGCCGGGGAGCTGTTTTTT. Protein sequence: CATSERFRAGELFF.

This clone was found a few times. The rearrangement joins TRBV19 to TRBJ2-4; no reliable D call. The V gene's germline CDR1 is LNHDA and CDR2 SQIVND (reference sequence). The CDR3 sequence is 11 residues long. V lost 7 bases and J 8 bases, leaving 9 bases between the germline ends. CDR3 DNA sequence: TGTGCCAGTACCTCCCGGGACATTCAGTACTTC. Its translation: CASTSRDIQYF.

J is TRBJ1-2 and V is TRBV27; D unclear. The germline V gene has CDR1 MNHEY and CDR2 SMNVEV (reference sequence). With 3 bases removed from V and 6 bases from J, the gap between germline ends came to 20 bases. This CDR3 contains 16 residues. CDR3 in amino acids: CASSLIFTGPRNGYTF. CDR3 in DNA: TGTGCCAGCAGTTTGATCTTTACCGGGCCACGGAATGGCTACACCTTC.

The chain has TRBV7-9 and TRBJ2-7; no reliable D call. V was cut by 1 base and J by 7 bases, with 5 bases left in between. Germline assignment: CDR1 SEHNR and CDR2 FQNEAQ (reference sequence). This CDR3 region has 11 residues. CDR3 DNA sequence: TGTGCCAGCAGCTTAGGTCCAGAGCAGTACTTC. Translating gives CASSLGPEQYF.

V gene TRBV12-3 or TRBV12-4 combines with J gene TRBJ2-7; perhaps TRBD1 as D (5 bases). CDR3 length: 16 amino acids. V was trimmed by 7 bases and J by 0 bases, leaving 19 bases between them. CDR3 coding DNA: TGTGCCAGCAAGCCGTGCCTCAGACAGAGCTCCTACGAGCAGTACTTC. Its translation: CASKPCLRQSSYEQYF.

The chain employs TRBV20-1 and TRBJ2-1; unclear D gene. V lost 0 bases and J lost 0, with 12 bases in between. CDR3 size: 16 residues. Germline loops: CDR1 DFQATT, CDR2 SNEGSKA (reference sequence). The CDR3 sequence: CSARDTTASSYNEQFF. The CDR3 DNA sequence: TGCAGTGCTAGAGATACGACGGCTAGCTCCTACAATGAGCAGTTCTTC.

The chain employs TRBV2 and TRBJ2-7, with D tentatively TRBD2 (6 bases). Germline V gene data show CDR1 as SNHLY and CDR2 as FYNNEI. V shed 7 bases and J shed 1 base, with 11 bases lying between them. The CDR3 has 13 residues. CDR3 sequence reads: CASISGLSYEQYF. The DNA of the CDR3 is TGTGCCAGCATCAGCGGGCTTTCCTACGAGCAGTACTTC.

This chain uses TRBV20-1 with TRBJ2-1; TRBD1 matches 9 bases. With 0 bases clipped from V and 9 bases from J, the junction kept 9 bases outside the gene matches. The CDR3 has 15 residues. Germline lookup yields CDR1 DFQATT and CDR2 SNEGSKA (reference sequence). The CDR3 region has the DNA TGCAGTGCTAGAGAGGGACAGGGATTGGGAAGTGAGCAGTTCTTC. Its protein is CSAREGQGLGSEQFF.

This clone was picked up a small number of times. Written as DNA, the CDR3 is TGTGCCAGCAGTTCCCAGGGTCGTGACTACGAGCAGTACTTC. This codes for CASSSQGRDYEQYF. The V gene is TRBV6-5, the J gene TRBJ2-7; possible D gene TRBD1, 5 bases. The V end lost 4 bases, the J end lost 3 bases, and 13 bases lay between the germline ends. Looked up from germline, CDR1 is MNHEY and CDR2 is SVGAGI. The CDR3 covers 14 residues.

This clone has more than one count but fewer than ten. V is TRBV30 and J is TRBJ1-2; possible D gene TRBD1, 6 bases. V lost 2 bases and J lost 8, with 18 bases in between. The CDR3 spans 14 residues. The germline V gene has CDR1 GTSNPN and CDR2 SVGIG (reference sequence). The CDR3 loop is CAWSLTGITGGYTF. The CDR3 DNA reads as TGTGCCTGGAGTCTCACAGGGATCACGGGAGGCTACACCTTC.

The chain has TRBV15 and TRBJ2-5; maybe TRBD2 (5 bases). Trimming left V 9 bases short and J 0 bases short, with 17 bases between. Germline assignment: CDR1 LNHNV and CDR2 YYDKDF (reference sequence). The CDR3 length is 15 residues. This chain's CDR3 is CATGFGVSDQETQYF. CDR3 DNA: TGTGCCACGGGATTTGGTGTTAGCGACCAAGAGACCCAGTACTTC.

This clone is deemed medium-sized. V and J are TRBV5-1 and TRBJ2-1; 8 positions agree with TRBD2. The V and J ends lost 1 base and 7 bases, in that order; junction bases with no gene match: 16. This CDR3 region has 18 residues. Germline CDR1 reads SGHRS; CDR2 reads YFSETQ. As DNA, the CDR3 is TGCGCCAGCAGCTTGAGGCAGGTACTTAGCGGGGTTGGAAATGAGCAGTTCTTC. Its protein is CASSLRQVLSGVGNEQFF.

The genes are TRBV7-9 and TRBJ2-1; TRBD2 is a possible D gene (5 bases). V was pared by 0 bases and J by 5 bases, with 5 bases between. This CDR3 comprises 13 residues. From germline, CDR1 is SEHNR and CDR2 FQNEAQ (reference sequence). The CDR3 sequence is CASSLARDNEQFF. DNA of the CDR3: TGTGCCAGCAGCTTAGCGCGGGACAATGAGCAGTTCTTC. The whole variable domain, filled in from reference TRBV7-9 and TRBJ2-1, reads DTGVSQNPRHKITKRGQNVTFRCDPISEHNRLYWYRQTLGQGPEFLTYFQNEAQLEKSRLLSDRFSAERPKGSFSTLEIQRTEQGDSAMYLCASSLARDNEQFFGPGTRLTVL.